The next 20 T cell receptor beta chains were all read from a single sample in a study of long-term antiretroviral therapy in people with HIV. The assay, immunoSEQ v3.0, was run at survey level. TCRdb's copy holds only in-frame clones and misses some; the assay was immunoSEQ multiplex PCR. Altogether about 27,000 clones are present, roughly 80% being singletons, with the ten largest covering around 10%. The source material was unsorted PBMCs, sampled 0.8 years before starting antiretroviral therapy. These receptors were collected from a man younger than 30 with HIV.

The chain couples TRBV11-1 to TRBJ1-1; D unresolved. The V end lost 5 bases, the J end lost 0 bases, and 7 bases lay between the germline ends. Germline V gene data show CDR1 as SGHAT and CDR2 as FQDESV (reference sequence). CDR3 length: 13 amino acids. CDR3 bases: TGTGCCAGCAGCGTTAACCTGAACACTGAAGCTTTCTTT. It specifies CASSVNLNTEAFF.

The chain employs TRBV6-5 and TRBJ2-3; 9 nucleotides line up with TRBD2. J was trimmed by 1 base and V by 4 bases; bases with no gene match: 0. Germline values: CDR1 MNHEY, CDR2 SVGAGI. The CDR3 loop spans 14 amino acids. CDR3 in amino acids: CASSWTSGTDTQYF. The CDR3, as DNA: TGTGCCAGCAGTTGGACTAGCGGCACAGATACGCAGTATTTT.

J is TRBJ2-7 and V is TRBV5-1; D gene ambiguous. There are 13 residues in the CDR3. Germline CDR1 and CDR2: SGHRS and YFSETQ. V dropped 4 bases and J dropped 0 bases, with 8 bases sitting between them. CDR3 nucleotide sequence: TGCGCCAGCAGCGGGATGAGCTCCTACGAGCAGTACTTC. Translated: CASSGMSSYEQYF.

This clone was seen more than once but under ten times. The rearrangement links TRBV5-6 to TRBJ1-2; the match to TRBD1 covers 11 bases. The CDR3 sequence is 15 residues long. With 0 bases clipped from V and 4 bases from J, the junction kept 2 bases outside the gene matches. In germline, CDR1 is SGHDT, CDR2 YYEEEE. The CDR3 nucleotides are TGTGCCAGCAGCTTGGCGGACAGGGGGCTCTATGGCTACACCTTC. It translates to CASSLADRGLYGYTF.

This chain joins TRBV6-5 and TRBJ2-1; D tentatively fits TRBD1 or TRBD2 (6 bases each). The germline CDR1 and CDR2 sequences are MNHEY and SVGAGI. The CDR3 extends over 13 amino acids. The V end lost 2 bases, the J end lost 9 bases, and 11 bases lay between the germline ends. In DNA, the CDR3 is TGTGCCAGCAGTTACGGAGGGGGAGGTGAGCAGTTCTTC. It codes for CASSYGGGGEQFF.

The chain joins TRBV11-2 to TRBJ2-1; TRBD1 aligns across 7 bases. The CDR3 covers 16 residues. With 0 bases clipped from V and 0 bases from J, the junction kept 2 bases outside the gene matches. Looked up from germline, CDR1 is SGHAT and CDR2 is FQNNGV. CDR3 protein: CASSLEDRSSYNEQFF. CDR3 DNA sequence: TGTGCCAGCAGCTTAGAGGACAGGAGCTCCTACAATGAGCAGTTCTTC.

The chain links TRBV19 to TRBJ2-5, with D possibly TRBD1 on 5 matching bases. CDR3 length: 14 amino acids. The germline CDR1 and CDR2 sequences are LNHDA and SQIVND (reference sequence). V was cut by 5 bases and J by 4 bases, with 14 bases left in between. Here the CDR3 reads CASSPRDVGETQYF. DNA of the CDR3: TGTGCCAGTAGTCCCAGGGATGTGGGAGAGACCCAGTACTTC. Combining the CDR3 with reference TRBV19 and TRBJ2-5 gives the whole variable domain DGGITQSPKYLFRKEGQNVTLSCEQNLNHDAMYWYRQDPGQGLRLIYYSQIVNDFQKGDIAEGYSVSREKKESFPLTVTSAQKNPTAFYLCASSPRDVGETQYFGPGTRLLVL.

CDR3: CASTRGDRDSIQYF. The CDR3 DNA reads as TGTGCCAGCACCCGGGGGGACAGGGATAGCATTCAGTACTTC. This chain uses TRBV6-5 with TRBJ2-4; 9 bases fit TRBD1. The CDR3 consists of 14 residues. CDR1 and CDR2 from the germline V gene are MNHEY and SVGAGI. V gave up 7 bases and J gave up 9 bases; unmatched junction bases: 10.

This chain joins TRBV11-2 and TRBJ1-5; D not certain. Trimming took off 5 bases at V and 6 bases at J, with 17 bases between the two ends. The V gene's germline CDR1 is SGHAT and CDR2 FQNNGV. The CDR3 is made up of 15 amino acids. Written as DNA, the CDR3 is TGTGCCAGCAGCAACGCGCTCGGGGTAGGTCAGCCCCAGCATTTT. It codes for CASSNALGVGQPQHF. The whole variable domain, remainder taken from reference TRBV11-2 and TRBJ1-5, is EAGVAQSPRYKIIEKRQSVAFWCNPISGHATLYWYQQILGQGPKLLIQFQNNGVVDDSQLPKDRFSAERLKGVDSTLKIQPAKLEDSAVYLCASSNALGVGQPQHFGDGTRLSIL.

In DNA form, the CDR3 reads TGTGCCAGCAGCTTCAGTGACTATGACTACGAGCAGTACTTC. This gives the protein CASSFSDYDYEQYF. V usage is TRBV7-6 and J usage is TRBJ2-7; weak D call: TRBD2 (5 bases). The CDR3 is made up of 14 amino acids. The V end lost 3 bases, the J end lost 3 bases, and 12 bases lay between the germline ends. CDR1 is SGHVS, CDR2 FNYEAQ, per germline.

This clone has more than one count but fewer than ten. V usage is TRBV30 and J usage is TRBJ1-2; possible D gene TRBD1, 6 bases. V was shortened by 4 bases and J by 4 bases, with 13 bases between the two germline ends. The CDR3 is 13 amino acids. Germline V CDR1 and CDR2: GTSNPN, SVGIG (reference sequence). In DNA form, the CDR3 reads TGTGCCTGGACACTGGGGGCGGCCTATGGCTACACCTTC. This codes for CAWTLGAAYGYTF.

Comments on this clone: Other DNA sequences in the sample encode the same CDR3. The chain links TRBV19 to TRBJ2-1; D remains ambiguous. CDR1 is LNHDA and CDR2 is SQIVND in the germline V gene (reference sequence). The length of the CDR3 is 11 residues. V dropped 3 bases and J dropped 10 bases, with 7 bases sitting between them. The CDR3 sequence is CASSILGEQFF. The CDR3 nucleotides are TGTGCCAGTAGTATTCTCGGCGAGCAGTTCTTC.

CDR3 amino acids: CASSRLAGGYDTQYF. CDR3 coding DNA: TGTGCCAGCTCACGACTAGCGGGGGGCTACGATACGCAGTATTTT. V gene TRBV18 combines with J gene TRBJ2-3, with 13 bases matching TRBD2. This CDR3 has 15 residues. V trimming: 4 bases; J trimming: 6 bases; junction bases outside the gene matches: 4. Germline V CDR1 and CDR2: KGHSH, LQKENI.

This clone was seen a few times. This chain connects TRBV9 to TRBJ2-1; TRBD1 is a possible D gene (6 bases). V lost 4 bases, J lost 0 bases, and 11 bases lay in between. CDR3 length: 15 amino acids. The germline V gene has CDR1 SGDLS and CDR2 YYNGEE. CDR3 in amino acids: CASSNVDSSYNEQFF. CDR3 bases: TGTGCCAGCAGCAACGTGGACAGCTCCTACAATGAGCAGTTCTTC.

The chain has TRBV29-1 and TRBJ2-7; TRBD1 or TRBD2 may be the D gene (5 bases each). V was pared by 6 bases and J by 3 bases, with 9 bases between. The V gene's germline CDR1 is SQVTM and CDR2 ANQGSEA. The CDR3 runs 11 residues. The CDR3 region is CSVRELYEQYF. CDR3 coding DNA: TGCAGCGTCAGGGAGCTCTACGAGCAGTACTTC.

This chain links TRBV19 with TRBJ1-2, with D perhaps TRBD1 (6 bases). Per the germline V gene, CDR1 is LNHDA and CDR2 is SQIVND (reference sequence). This CDR3 region has 15 residues. V shed 7 bases and J shed 0 bases, with 15 bases lying between them. CDR3 protein: CASMGAATSNYGYTF. Written as DNA, the CDR3 is TGTGCCAGTATGGGGGCCGCCACTTCTAACTATGGCTACACCTTC.

Turning to this clone: Other DNA sequences in the same sample also yield this CDR3. This chain joins TRBV28 and TRBJ1-4, with unresolved D. The germline CDR1 and CDR2 sequences are MDHEN and SYDVKM. Trimming removed 5 bases from V and 0 bases from J, with 7 bases in between. This CDR3 has 14 residues. CDR3: CASSPASTNEKLFF. Here the CDR3 DNA reads TGTGCCAGCAGTCCGGCCTCAACTAATGAAAAACTGTTTTTT.

The DNA for the CDR3 is TGTGCCAGCAGTACGACAGGGGGTTACAATCAGCCCCAGCATTTT. Its protein is CASSTTGGYNQPQHF. The rearrangement links TRBV6-6 to TRBJ1-5, with TRBD1 identical over 9 bases. V lost 5 bases and J lost 3; bases outside the gene matches: 5. The CDR3 runs to 15 residues. The germline V gene encodes CDR1 MNHNY and CDR2 SVGAGI (reference sequence).

The chain links TRBV7-6 to TRBJ1-1, with D perhaps TRBD1 (5 bases). CDR3 size: 16 residues. From germline, CDR1 is SGHVS and CDR2 FNYEAQ. Between the trimmed V and J ends, which lost 2 bases and 1 base, there was a span of 14 bases. CDR3 region: CASSLRAGTGNTEAFF. The DNA of the CDR3 is TGTGCCAGCAGCTTAAGGGCCGGGACGGGGAACACTGAAGCTTTCTTT.

The chain uses TRBV6-1 and TRBJ2-1; 7 bases line up with TRBD1. The germline V gene encodes CDR1 MNHNS and CDR2 SASEGT. V lost 7 bases, J lost 10 bases, and 10 bases stayed unmatched. The CDR3 loop spans 13 amino acids. In DNA, the CDR3 is TGTGCCAGCACGATAAACAGGGGAGAGGAGCAGTTCTTC. Encoded protein: CASTINRGEEQFF.